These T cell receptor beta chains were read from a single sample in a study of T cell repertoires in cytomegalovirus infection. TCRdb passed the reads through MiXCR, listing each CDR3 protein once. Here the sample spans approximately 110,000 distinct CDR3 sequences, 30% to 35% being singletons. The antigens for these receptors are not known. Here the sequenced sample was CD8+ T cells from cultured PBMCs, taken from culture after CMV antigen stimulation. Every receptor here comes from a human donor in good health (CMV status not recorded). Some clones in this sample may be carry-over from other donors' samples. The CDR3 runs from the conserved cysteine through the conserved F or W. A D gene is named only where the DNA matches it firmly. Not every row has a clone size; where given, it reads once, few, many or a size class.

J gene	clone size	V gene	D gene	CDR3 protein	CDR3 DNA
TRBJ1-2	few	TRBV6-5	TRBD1	CASSWSRFGTAYGYTF	TGTGCCAGCAGTTGGAGCCGATTCGGGACAGCCTATGGCTACACCTTC
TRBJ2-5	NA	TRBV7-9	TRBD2	CASSPVRRGGRETQYF	TGTGCCAGCAGCCCTGTGAGGCGGGGGGGCAGAGAGACCCAGTACTTC
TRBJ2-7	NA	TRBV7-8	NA	CASSLTGSREQYF	TGTGCCAGCAGCTTAACCGGGAGCCGCGAGCAGTACTTC
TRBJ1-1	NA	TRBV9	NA	CASSVGDGNTEAFF	TGTGCCAGCAGCGTAGGGGACGGTAACACTGAAGCTTTCTTT
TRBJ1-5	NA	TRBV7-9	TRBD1	CASSSDRVRSNQPQHF	TGTGCCAGCAGCTCCGACAGGGTGAGGAGCAATCAGCCCCAGCATTTT
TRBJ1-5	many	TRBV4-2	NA	CASSRRGYSNQPQHF	TGTGCCAGCAGCCGCAGGGGCTATAGCAATCAGCCCCAGCATTTT
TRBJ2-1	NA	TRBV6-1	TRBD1	CAIRGWDRDNEQFF	TGTGCCATCAGAGGATGGGACAGAGACAATGAGCAGTTCTTC
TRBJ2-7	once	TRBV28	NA	CASSSSGDSSYEQYF	TGTGCCAGCAGCTCATCAGGTGACAGCTCCTACGAGCAGTACTTC
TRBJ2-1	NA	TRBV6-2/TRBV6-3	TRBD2	CASSGLADYNEQFF	TGTGCCAGCAGTGGACTAGCGGACTACAATGAGCAGTTCTTC
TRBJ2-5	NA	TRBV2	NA	CASSDSLRTQYF	TGTGCCAGCAGCGACAGTTTGCGGACCCAGTACTTC
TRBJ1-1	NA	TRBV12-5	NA	CASGPRRGDRAFF	TGTGCTAGTGGTCCCAGACGGGGGGACCGAGCTTTCTTT
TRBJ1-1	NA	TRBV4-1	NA	CASSQGREAFF	TGCGCCAGCAGCCAAGGCCGTGAAGCTTTCTTT
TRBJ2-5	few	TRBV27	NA	CASSLRTDGETQYF	TGTGCCAGCAGTTTACGGACAGACGGAGAGACCCAGTACTTC
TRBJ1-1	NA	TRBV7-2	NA	CASSLYGGGVNTEAFF	TGTGCCAGCAGCTTATACGGCGGGGGAGTGAACACTGAAGCTTTCTTT
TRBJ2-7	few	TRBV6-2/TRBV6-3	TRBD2	CASSYSPRTSGLSYEQYF	TGTGCCAGCAGTTACTCACCCCGGACTAGCGGGCTGTCCTACGAGCAGTACTTC
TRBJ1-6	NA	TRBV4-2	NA	CASSQGQSKSSYNSPLHF	TGTGCCAGCAGCCAAGGGCAGTCTAAGAGCTCCTATAATTCACCCCTCCACTTT
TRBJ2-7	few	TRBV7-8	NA	CASSLGVTYEQYF	TGTGCCAGCAGCTTAGGTGTGACATACGAGCAGTACTTC
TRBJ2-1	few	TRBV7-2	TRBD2	CASSPERGPYNEQFF	TGTGCCAGCAGCCCCGAGCGGGGGCCTTACAATGAGCAGTTCTTC
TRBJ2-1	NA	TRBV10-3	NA	CAIMDNYNEQFF	TGTGCCATCATGGATAACTACAATGAGCAGTTCTTC
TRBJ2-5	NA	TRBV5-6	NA	CASSLTETEETQYF	TGTGCCAGCAGCTTGACAGAAACCGAAGAGACCCAGTACTTC
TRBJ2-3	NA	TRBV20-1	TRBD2	CSASGGYADTQYF	TGCAGTGCCAGCGGGGGGTATGCAGATACGCAGTATTTT
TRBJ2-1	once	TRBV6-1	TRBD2	CASTHIGGGREQFF	TGTGCCAGTACCCACATCGGGGGGGGACGTGAGCAGTTCTTC
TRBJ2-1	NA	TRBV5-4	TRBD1	CASSLTTGFNEQFF	TGTGCCAGCAGCCTCACGACAGGGTTCAATGAGCAGTTCTTC
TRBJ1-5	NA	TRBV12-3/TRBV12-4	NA	CASSPRGRVDQPQHF	TGTGCCAGCAGTCCCCGGGGGAGGGTGGATCAGCCCCAGCATTTT
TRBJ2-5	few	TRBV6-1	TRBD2	CASSLDSGTSGQETQYF	TGTGCCAGCAGCTTAGACTCCGGGACTAGCGGACAAGAGACCCAGTACTTC
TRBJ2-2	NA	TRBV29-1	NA	CSVVYVGLVGELFF	TGCAGCGTGGTGTACGTGGGGTTGGTCGGGGAGCTGTTTTTT
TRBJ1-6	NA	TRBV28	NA	CASSLSEPPLHF	TGTGCCAGCAGTTTATCCGAGCCACCCCTCCACTTT
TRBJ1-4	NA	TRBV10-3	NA	CASRADATNEKLFF	TGTGCCTCCCGAGCAGACGCAACTAATGAAAAACTGTTTTTT
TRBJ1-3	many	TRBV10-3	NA	CAISDTGISGNTIYF	TGTGCCATCAGTGACACCGGGATCTCTGGAAACACCATATATTTT
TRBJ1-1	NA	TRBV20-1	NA	CSARRGVVNTEAFF	TGCAGTGCTCGTCGGGGGGTGGTGAACACTGAAGCTTTCTTT
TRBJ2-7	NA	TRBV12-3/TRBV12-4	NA	CASSLSGQHYEQYF	TGTGCCAGCAGTTTATCGGGGCAGCACTACGAGCAGTACTTC
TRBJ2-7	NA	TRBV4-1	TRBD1	CASSETGQGYEQYF	TGCGCCAGCAGTGAGACGGGACAGGGCTACGAGCAGTACTTC
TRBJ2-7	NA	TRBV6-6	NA	CASSYSSVGEQYF	TGTGCCAGCAGTTACTCATCTGTAGGCGAGCAGTACTTC
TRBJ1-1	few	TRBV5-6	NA	CASSFGTGPTEAFF	TGTGCCAGCAGCTTTGGGACCGGGCCCACTGAAGCTTTCTTT
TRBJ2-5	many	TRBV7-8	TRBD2	CASSFFRRLAAKLTSGQETQYF	TGTGCCAGCAGCTTCTTTAGGCGACTAGCGGCCAAGCTTACTAGCGGCCAAGAGACCCAGTACTTC
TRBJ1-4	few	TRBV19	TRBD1	CASTQRQGVDEKLFF	TGTGCCAGTACCCAGAGACAGGGCGTCGATGAAAAACTGTTTTTT
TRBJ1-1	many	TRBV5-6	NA	CASRSFGGGGDDGRGTEAFF	TGTGCCAGCAGAAGTTTTGGAGGGGGGGGCGATGATGGTCGGGGCACTGAAGCTTTCTTT
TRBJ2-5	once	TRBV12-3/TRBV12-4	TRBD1	CASSPSGQGQETQYF	TGTGCCAGCAGCCCCTCGGGACAGGGACAAGAGACCCAGTACTTC
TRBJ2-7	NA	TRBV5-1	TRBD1	CASSLVVGQGYEQYF	TGCGCCAGCAGCTTGGTGGTTGGACAGGGTTACGAGCAGTACTTC
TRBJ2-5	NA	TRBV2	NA	CASVEAGETQYF	TGTGCCAGCGTGGAGGCAGGAGAGACCCAGTACTTC
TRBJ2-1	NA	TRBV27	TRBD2	CASGAGLAGGREQFF	TGTGCCAGCGGGGCGGGACTAGCGGGGGGCCGGGAGCAGTTCTTC
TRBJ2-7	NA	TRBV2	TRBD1	CASRGIRGPIDEQYF	TGTGCCAGCAGGGGAATCAGGGGGCCGATCGACGAGCAGTACTTC
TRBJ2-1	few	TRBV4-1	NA	CASSQDAGSNEQFF	TGCGCCAGCAGCCAAGATGCCGGGAGCAATGAGCAGTTCTTC
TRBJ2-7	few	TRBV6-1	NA	CASRQGSYEQYF	TGTGCCAGCAGGCAGGGGTCGTACGAGCAGTACTTC
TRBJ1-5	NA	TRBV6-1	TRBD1	CASSDRDRANQPQHF	TGTGCCAGCAGTGACCGGGACAGGGCCAATCAGCCCCAGCATTTT
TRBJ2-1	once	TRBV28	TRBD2	CASSWVTSGGANEQFF	TGTGCCAGCAGTTGGGTGACTAGCGGGGGGGCCAATGAGCAGTTCTTC
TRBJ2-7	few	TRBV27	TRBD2	CASSSGGSYEQYF	TGTGCCAGCAGTTCGGGGGGGTCCTACGAGCAGTACTTC
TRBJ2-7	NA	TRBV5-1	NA	CASSTYEQYF	TGCGCCAGCAGTACCTACGAGCAGTACTTC
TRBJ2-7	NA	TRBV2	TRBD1	CASSADRGSHEQYF	TGTGCCAGCAGTGCGGACAGGGGTAGCCACGAGCAGTACTTC
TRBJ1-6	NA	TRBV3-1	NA	CASSQDPSGRSAYNSPLHF	TGTGCCAGCAGCCAAGATCCTTCGGGGCGAAGCGCCTATAATTCACCCCTCCACTTT
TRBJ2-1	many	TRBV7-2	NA	CASSLGGLADEQFF	TGTGCCAGCAGCTTAGGAGGGTTAGCGGATGAGCAGTTCTTC
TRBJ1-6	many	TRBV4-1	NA	CASSQVIGSLTLHF	TGCGCCAGCAGCCAGGTTATCGGTTCACTTACCCTCCACTTT